The sample holds a few counts of the clone carrying this TCR beta chain. Its antigen remains unidentified. CDR3 length: 13 amino acids. The V end was cut by 8 bases, the J end by 6 bases, with 16 bases between. Per germline, CDR1 MNHNS and CDR2 SASEGT. Hyperthyroidism of Graves' type that showed no ophthalmopathy progression within 18 months was stable. Amplification of TCR beta CDR3 regions used RNA as the template. The HTBI primer set drove a first-round RT-PCR of the TCR CDR3. Via MiXCR, TCRdb re-called the multiplex PCR reads, giving one row per CDR3 protein. The sample consists of 700,000 to 950,000 distinct CDR3 sequences, approximately 40% of them appearing once. The data were taken from a study of T cells in Graves' hyperthyroidism and ophthalmopathy. Study-wide points: Also found in blood were most expanded thyroid clonotypes above 0.001.

The V call is TRBV6-1, the J call TRBJ1-2, with a weak D call TRBD1 (5 bases). The sample comprised blood. The receptor's source is a woman aged 40 to 55 with Graves' hyperthyroidism. The chain's CDR3 is CASGGTAPDGYTF. In DNA, the CDR3 is TGTGCCAGCGGCGGGACTGCCCCAGATGGCTACACCTTC.